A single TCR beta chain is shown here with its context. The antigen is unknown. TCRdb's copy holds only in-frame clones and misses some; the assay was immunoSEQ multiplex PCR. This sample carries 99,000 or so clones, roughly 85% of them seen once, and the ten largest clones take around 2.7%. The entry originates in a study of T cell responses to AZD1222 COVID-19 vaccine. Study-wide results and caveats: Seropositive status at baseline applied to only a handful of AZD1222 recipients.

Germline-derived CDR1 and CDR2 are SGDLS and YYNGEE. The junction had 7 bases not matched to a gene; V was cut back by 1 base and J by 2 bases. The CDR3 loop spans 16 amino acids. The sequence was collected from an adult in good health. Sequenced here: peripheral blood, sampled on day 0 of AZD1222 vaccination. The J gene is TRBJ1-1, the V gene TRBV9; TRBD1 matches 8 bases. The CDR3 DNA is TGTGCCAGCAGCGTAACTTGGGACAGGAAAAACACTGAAGCTTTCTTT. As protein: CASSVTWDRKNTEAFF.